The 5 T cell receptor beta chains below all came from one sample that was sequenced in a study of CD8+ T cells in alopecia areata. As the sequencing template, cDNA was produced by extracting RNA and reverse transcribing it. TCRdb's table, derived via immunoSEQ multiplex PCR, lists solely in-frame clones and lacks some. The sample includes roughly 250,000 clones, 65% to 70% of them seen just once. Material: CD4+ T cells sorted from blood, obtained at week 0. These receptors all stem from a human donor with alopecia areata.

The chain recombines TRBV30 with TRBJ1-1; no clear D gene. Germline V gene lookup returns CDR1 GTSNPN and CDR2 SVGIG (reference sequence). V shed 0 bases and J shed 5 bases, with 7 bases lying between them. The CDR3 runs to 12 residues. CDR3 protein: CAWSVRLTEAFF. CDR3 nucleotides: TGTGCCTGGAGTGTGAGGCTTACTGAAGCTTTCTTT.

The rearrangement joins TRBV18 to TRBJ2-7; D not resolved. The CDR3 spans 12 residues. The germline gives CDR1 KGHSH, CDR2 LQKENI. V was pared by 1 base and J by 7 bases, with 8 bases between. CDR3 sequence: CASSPQGWEQYF. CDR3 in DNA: TGTGCCAGCTCACCACAGGGCTGGGAGCAGTACTTC.

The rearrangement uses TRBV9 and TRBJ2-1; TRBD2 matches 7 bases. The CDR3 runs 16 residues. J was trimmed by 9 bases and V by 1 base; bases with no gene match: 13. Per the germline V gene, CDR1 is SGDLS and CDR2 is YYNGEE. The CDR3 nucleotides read TGTGCCAGCAGCGTACCCCGTGGGGGGGAGCAAGCTGAGCAGTTCTTC. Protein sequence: CASSVPRGGEQAEQFF.

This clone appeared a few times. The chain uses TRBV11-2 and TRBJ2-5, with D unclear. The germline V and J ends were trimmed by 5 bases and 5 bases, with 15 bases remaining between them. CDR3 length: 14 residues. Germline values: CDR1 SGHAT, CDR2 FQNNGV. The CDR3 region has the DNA TGTGCCAGCAGCGGGCCGACCCGCTGGGAGACCCAGTACTTC. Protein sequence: CASSGPTRWETQYF.

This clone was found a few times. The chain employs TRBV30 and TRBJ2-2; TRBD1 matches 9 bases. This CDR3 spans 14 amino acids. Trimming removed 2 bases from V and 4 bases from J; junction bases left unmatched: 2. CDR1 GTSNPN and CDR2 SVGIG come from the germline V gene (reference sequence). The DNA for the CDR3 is TGTGCCTGGAGTCACAGGGGGCGCACCGGGGAGCTGTTTTTT. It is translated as CAWSHRGRTGELFF.